This T cell receptor (beta chain) was found in a study of shared clonotypes between healthy human individuals. This clone showed up just once. All donors were healthy HIV-negative adults lacking recent acute infections or vaccinations. Sequencing used immunoSEQ multiplex PCR; TCRdb keeps in-frame clones, though not all of them. Found here are more than 2,000,000 clones, approximately 93% of them singletons; the top ten hold 0.39%. This sequence originates from a man aged 18 to 35 in good health. Some clones in this sample may be carry-over from other donors' samples. Material: naive CD4+ T cells from PBMCs. The subset is: CD45RA+ positively selected.

The DNA of the CDR3 is TGTGCCAGCAGCCGCTGGGGACTAGCGGGAGTGGGGGAGCTGTTTTTT. Translating gives CASSRWGLAGVGELFF. The chain carries TRBV27 and TRBJ2-2; 14 bases map to TRBD2. CDR1 and CDR2 from the germline V gene are MNHEY and SMNVEV (reference sequence). Losses at the gene ends were 6 bases for V and 8 bases for J; bases not matched to a gene: 8. This CDR3 comprises 16 residues.